Included here is one T cell receptor (beta chain) sequence, with context. The antigen it binds to is not known. No much larger clonotype is one base removed from it; base qualities were not supplied. The data originate from a study of blood T cell repertoires in COVID-19 (dated by TCRdb to 2018 to 2020). About the study as a whole: Collaborator samples came from the United States, Italy and Spain and covered acute and convalescent phases of COVID-19. The prospective study material was composed of cDNA or gDNA derived from T cells, B-cell-depleted T cells, or PBMCs. The dataset comprised deeply sampled blood TCRbeta repertoires from subjects exposed to, actively infected with, or recovered from COVID-19. The repertoires were made available in a free public database intended to serve as a resource for research on the immune response to SARS-CoV-2. The samples were drawn from the first 160 participants of the ongoing ImmuneRACE study and from some 1,300 subjects provided by 6 global collaborators. Nearly every sample came with metadata listing a de-identified subject ID, COVID-19 status, age in years and sex. Where HLA class I and class II types were available, the types were taken from metadata supplied by the sample provider, not from assay-based typing. The paper's findings and limits, for the study overall: The amount of clinical and demographic metadata varied by source and participant and was provided uncurated.

In the prospective study, participants were 18 to 89 years old, resided in approximately 25 geographic areas of the United States, and were enrolled through a virtual design. In the prospective study, cohorts were assigned on the basis of participant-reported clinical history obtained from a screening survey and a study questionnaire. ImmuneRACE Cohort 3 recovered participants were defined by two consecutive negative NP/OP PCR tests, healthcare professional clearance, or symptom resolution. Mobile phlebotomists in the prospective study collected whole blood, serum and a nasopharyngeal or oropharyngeal swab from every participant. Participants in the prospective study had the option to provide additional blood draws and questionnaires over a roughly two-month period. Prospective study blood samples were shipped either frozen or at room temperature before DNA extraction. TCRbeta CDR3 regions were amplified from genomic DNA using the immunoSEQ Assay, a bias-controlled multiplex PCR. In the original analysis: The number of nucleated cells in each sample was estimated by amplification of reference gene primers within the assay. To quantify the absolute abundance of each unique TCRbeta CDR3 rearrangement, sequence reads were collapsed and filtered. For each sample, productive Simpson clonality was calculated by taking the square root of Simpson's diversity index across productive rearrangements. TCRdb re-hosts the immuneACCESS table, in-frame sequences only. Its copies lack some clones; in the studies checked, an unresolved V gene accounts for under half of them, and the cause for the rest is not known. V, J and clone size reflect that table, while D and trimming were determined from the DNA. The sample profile shows 140,000 to 150,000 clones; more than 80% of them were found once. The top ten hold less than 5.5% of the sample.

Source material: PBMCs or T cells enriched from blood (not recorded which). The sequence came from a man over 45 who had recovered from COVID-19.

The CDR3 corresponds to CASSQEGGSYGYTF. The DNA sequence reads TGTGCCAGCAGCCAAGAAGGAGGCAGCTATGGCTACACCTTC. The V gene is TRBV4-2 and the J gene is TRBJ1-2, with no confidently assigned D gene. The CDR3 covers 14 residues, taking in both the cysteine and the phenylalanine. The retained sequence is limited to the CDR3, 42 bases, with the frame set at the first base. V loses 0 bases, J loses 4 bases, and the germline ends lie 9 bases apart. CDR1 is given as LGHNA and CDR2 as YNFKEQ, both from the germline V gene.